This TCR beta chain was sequenced for a study of identical twins. The study, taken as a whole, reports: Low generation probability was overrepresented in out-of-frame alpha sequences shared by twins. Whereas memory repertoires showed no such difference, abundant cord blood beta clonotypes carried fewer insertions.

Germline assignment: CDR1 SGHVS and CDR2 FNYEAQ. The CDR3 has 14 residues. Deletions cut 1 base from V and 4 bases from J, with 10 bases between. Concerning this clonotype itself: Its specificity is not known.

TCRdb ran MiXCR on the 5' RACE reads and lists one entry per CDR3 protein. The repertoire holds 260,000 or so distinct CDR3 sequences, with around 7.6% as singletons. The sample also formed part of further work on yellow fever vaccine responses in identical twins. As that study records: In identical twins, vaccine T cell responses appeared partly shared and partly individual.

The material sequenced was CD8+ T cells sorted from blood. The chain recombines TRBV7-6 with TRBJ1-1; unclear D gene. The clonotype was recovered from a young woman in good health. CDR3 in amino acids: CASSLGPLATEAFF. The CDR3 DNA reads as TGTGCCAGCAGCTTAGGGCCTCTGGCCACTGAAGCTTTCTTT.